The rows below give T cell receptor beta chains drawn from one sample of a study of blood T cells in healthy people across ages. TCRdb fed the 5' RACE reads into MiXCR, producing one record per CDR3 protein. The sample has 550,000 to 700,000 distinct CDR3 sequences, about 25% seen once. The sample taken for sequencing was blood. The origin of the receptors is a woman aged 70 to 79 in good health. Both conserved end residues are part of each CDR3. The D gene is left open where the match is weak. Only some rows state a clone size, as once, few, many or a class for expanded clones.

TRBV5-1	TRBD2	TRBJ2-7	many	CASSPGTSGYEQYF	TGTGCCAGCAGCCCCGGGACTAGCGGCTACGAGCAGTACTTC
TRBV7-6	.	TRBJ2-3	few	CASDWGGPADTQYF	TGTGCCAGCGATTGGGGGGGCCCCGCAGATACGCAGTATTTT
TRBV5-1	.	TRBJ2-5	few	CASSLAVAVETQYF	TGCGCCAGCAGCTTGGCCGTGGCAGTGGAGACCCAGTACTTC
TRBV4-1	.	TRBJ2-2	.	CASSQDPGARTGELFF	TGCGCCAGCAGCCAAGATCCGGGGGCGCGAACCGGGGAGCTGTTTTTT
TRBV12-3/TRBV12-4	TRBD1	TRBJ2-3	.	CASSPQIRDRGTDTQYF	TGTGCCAGCAGTCCGCAAATCCGGGACAGGGGTACAGATACGCAGTATTTT
TRBV9	TRBD1	TRBJ2-3	.	CASSVADRAHKDAQYF	TGTGCCAGCAGCGTAGCTGACAGGGCCCACAAGGATGCGCAGTATTTT
TRBV6-1	.	TRBJ1-5	.	CASSEGQGQPQHF	TGTGCCAGCAGTGAAGGCCAGGGGCAGCCCCAGCATTTT
TRBV6-2/TRBV6-3	.	TRBJ1-5	.	CASRQGLNQPQHF	TGTGCCAGCAGACAGGGTCTCAATCAGCCCCAGCATTTT
TRBV20-1	.	TRBJ1-1	few	CSAREVRGSTEAFF	TGCAGTGCTAGAGAGGTTCGAGGGAGCACTGAAGCTTTCTTT
TRBV7-2	TRBD2	TRBJ2-1	.	CASSFSGGRANEQFF	TGTGCCAGCAGCTTTAGCGGGGGGCGGGCTAATGAGCAGTTCTTC
TRBV7-2	.	TRBJ1-3	once	CASSLGGLSSGNTIYF	TGTGCCAGCAGCTTAGGGGGCCTATCCTCTGGAAACACCATATATTTT